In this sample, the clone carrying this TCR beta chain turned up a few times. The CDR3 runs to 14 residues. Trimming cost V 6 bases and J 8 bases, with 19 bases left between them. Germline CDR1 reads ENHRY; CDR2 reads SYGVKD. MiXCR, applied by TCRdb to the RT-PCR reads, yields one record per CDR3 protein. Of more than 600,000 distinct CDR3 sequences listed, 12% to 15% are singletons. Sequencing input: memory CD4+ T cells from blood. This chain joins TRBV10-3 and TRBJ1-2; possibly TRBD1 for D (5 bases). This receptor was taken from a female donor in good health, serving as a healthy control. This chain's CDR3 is CAIRAPGTYSGYTF. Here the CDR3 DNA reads TGTGCCATCAGGGCCCCAGGGACCTACTCCGGCTACACCTTC.